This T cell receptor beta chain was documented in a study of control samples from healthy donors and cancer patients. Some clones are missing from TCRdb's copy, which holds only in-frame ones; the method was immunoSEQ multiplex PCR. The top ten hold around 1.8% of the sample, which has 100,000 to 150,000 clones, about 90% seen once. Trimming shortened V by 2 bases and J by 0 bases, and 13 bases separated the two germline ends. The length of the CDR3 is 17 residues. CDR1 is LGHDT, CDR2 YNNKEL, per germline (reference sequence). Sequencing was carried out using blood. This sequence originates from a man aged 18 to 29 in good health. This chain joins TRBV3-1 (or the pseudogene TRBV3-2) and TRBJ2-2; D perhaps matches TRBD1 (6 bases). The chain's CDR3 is CASSQRGILANTGELFF. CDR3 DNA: TGTGCCAGCAGCCAAAGGGGGATCCTAGCGAACACCGGGGAGCTGTTTTTT.